At least ten counts were recorded for the clone carrying this T cell receptor (beta chain). What it binds is unknown. The data were produced by immunoSEQ multiplex PCR, yet TCRdb's version contains in-frame clones alone and is incomplete. In total the sample includes about 44,000 clones, none of them seen once. These data belong to a study of T cells after posttransplantation cyclophosphamide. Study-level results: After PTCy, TRB diversity resembled that of CNI/methotrexate controls.

The CDR3 extends over 14 amino acids. V was cut by 6 bases and J by 4 bases, with 15 bases left in between. Germline V lookup: CDR1 SQVTM, CDR2 ANQGSEA. The source of this sequence is a man in his forties or fifties in good health, CMV-negative, and a related stem cell transplant donor. The chain carries TRBV29-1 and TRBJ2-2; weak D call: TRBD1 (8 bases). What was sequenced was PBMCs. The CDR3 DNA reads TGCAGCGTCCTACAGGGGGAGGGCACCGGGGAGCTGTTTTTT. This sequence encodes CSVLQGEGTGELFF.